Listed here are 25 T cell receptor beta chains from one sample, sequenced in a study of T cell repertoires in cytomegalovirus infection. TCRdb ran MiXCR on the reads and lists one entry per CDR3 protein. The sample holds some 920,000 distinct CDR3 sequences; roughly 30% are singletons and the top ten take around 15%. The antigens of these receptors remain unknown. The sample here was cultured CD8+ T cells from PBMCs, taken from culture after CMV antigen stimulation. The receptors derive from a human donor in good health (CMV status not recorded). Some clones in this sample may be carry-over from other donors' samples.

This clonotype was counted a few times. The gene calls are TRBV19 and TRBJ1-2, with 10 bases that match TRBD1. CDR1 is LNHDA, CDR2 SQIVND, per germline (reference sequence). The CDR3 is 15 residues long. Unmatched junction bases numbered 9, after V lost 5 bases and J lost 6 bases. CDR3 in DNA: TGTGCCAGTAGTGCTCCGGGACAGGGGTTTGATGGCTACACCTTC. The encoded protein is CASSAPGQGFDGYTF.

This clonotype appeared many times. The V and J genes are TRBV7-6 and TRBJ2-6, with D perhaps matching TRBD1 (6 bases). This CDR3 spans 17 amino acids. From germline, CDR1 is SGHVS and CDR2 FNYEAQ. The V gene lost 2 bases and the J gene lost 3 bases, with 14 bases spanning the gap. The CDR3 spells CASSLPEQGYGANVLTF. The CDR3, as DNA: TGTGCCAGCAGCTTACCAGAACAGGGTTATGGGGCCAACGTCCTGACTTTC. Based on the CDR3 plus reference TRBV7-6 and TRBJ2-6, the full variable domain is GAGVSQSPRYKVTKRGQDVALRCDPISGHVSLYWYRQALGQGPEFLTYFNYEAQQDKSGLPNDRFSAERPEGSISTLTIQRTEQRDSAMYRCASSLPEQGYGANVLTFGAGSRLTVL.

The chain links TRBV5-1 to TRBJ2-1, with no clear D. The germline V gene has CDR1 SGHRS and CDR2 YFSETQ. The ends were cut back, 4 bases at V and 8 bases at J, with 19 bases in the middle. The CDR3 runs to 15 residues. The CDR3 spells CASSLWAAPNDEQFF. The CDR3 bases are TGCGCCAGCAGCCTCTGGGCCGCGCCCAACGATGAGCAGTTCTTC.

Remarks on this clonotype: Relative to the germline gene, one junction end is altered; a read error may explain this. The chain joins TRBV6-1 to TRBJ2-2; TRBD1 aligns across 8 bases. Looked up from germline, CDR1 is MNHNS and CDR2 is SASEGT. The CDR3 contains 15 residues. This chain's CDR3 is CANSADRGNTGELFF. The CDR3 region has the DNA TGTGCCAACAGTGCCGACAGGGGTAACACCGGGGAGCTGTTTTTT.

The sample holds a few counts of this clonotype. The chain joins TRBV12-3 or TRBV12-4 to TRBJ1-2; TRBD1 is a possible D gene (6 bases). This CDR3 has 15 amino acids. The ends were cut back, 5 bases at V and 3 bases at J, with 16 bases in the middle. The CDR3 bases are TGTGCCAGCAGTCCCCCGGACAGAGTATACTATGGCTACACCTTC. Amino acid sequence: CASSPPDRVYYGYTF.

The gene calls are TRBV28 and TRBJ1-5; D perhaps matches TRBD1 (6 bases). The CDR3 runs 16 residues. Germline V CDR1 and CDR2: MDHEN, SYDVKM. Trimming removed 3 bases from V and 4 bases from J, with 16 bases in between. The CDR3 nucleotides are TGTGCCAGCAGTTTGTCGGGGGCAGGTCGTAATCAGCCCCAGCATTTT. Protein product: CASSLSGAGRNQPQHF.

There are a few counts of this clonotype. The genes are TRBV7-3 and TRBJ1-1; the D gene is possibly TRBD1 (6 bases). The length of the CDR3 is 20 residues. Trimming shortened V by 5 bases and J by 5 bases, and 33 bases separated the two germline ends. Germline V gene sequence: CDR1 SGHTA, CDR2 FQGTGA. The CDR3 nucleotides are TGTGCCAGCAGCCTGTACAGGGTAGAGCCCCGAGATGGTGAGGGGACTGAAGCTTTCTTT. Translating it yields CASSLYRVEPRDGEGTEAFF.

The rearrangement links TRBV6-9 to TRBJ2-2, with 8 bases that match TRBD1. Germline assignment: CDR1 MNHGY and CDR2 SVAAGI. The J segment lost 5 bases and the V segment lost 6 bases, leaving 5 bases of the junction unmatched. This CDR3 has 14 amino acids. The CDR3 reads CASSATGETGELFF. For the CDR3, the DNA is TGTGCCAGCAGCGCGACAGGGGAGACCGGGGAGCTGTTTTTT.

This chain uses TRBV7-9 with TRBJ1-3; TRBD1 matches 8 bases. CDR3 size: 16 residues. CDR1 SEHNR and CDR2 FQNEAQ come from the germline V gene (reference sequence). After removal of 6 bases from V and 4 bases from J, the junction contained 11 bases not matched to a gene. CDR3 residues: CASRHDRGLSGNTIYF. The CDR3 DNA reads TGTGCCAGCAGACATGACAGGGGCCTAAGCGGAAACACCATATATTTT.

The V gene is TRBV19, the J gene TRBJ1-1; 9 bases are a match to TRBD1. CDR3 size: 13 residues. Per the germline V gene, CDR1 is LNHDA and CDR2 is SQIVND (reference sequence). For the CDR3, the DNA is TGTGTCCGGGACAGGGCTATGAACACTGAAGCTTTCTTT. This codes for CVRDRAMNTEAFF.

This chain connects TRBV27 to TRBJ2-1; no firm D call. Trimming shortened V by 4 bases and J by 9 bases, and 13 bases separated the two germline ends. Germline assignment: CDR1 MNHEY and CDR2 SMNVEV (reference sequence). This CDR3 comprises 13 residues. CDR3 nucleotides: TGTGCCAGCAGTTCCTCCCTAGTGCTTGAGCAGTTCTTC. Amino acids: CASSSSLVLEQFF.

The table lists this clonotype with many counts. The chain combines TRBV12-3 or TRBV12-4 with TRBJ2-5; TRBD2 might be the D (6 bases). Trimming left V 5 bases short and J 5 bases short, with 9 bases between. The CDR3 has 12 residues. DNA for the CDR3: TGTGCCAGCAGTGCGGGGCGGGAGACCCAGTACTTC. Translation: CASSAGRETQYF.

The V call is TRBV7-9, the J call TRBJ2-1, with 9 positions matching TRBD1. Germline-derived CDR1 and CDR2 are SEHNR and FQNEAQ (reference sequence). The CDR3 covers 15 residues. V shed 5 bases and J 7 bases; nucleotides not matched to a gene: 9. CDR3 loop: CASSQVGQGTNEQFF. CDR3 DNA: TGTGCCAGCAGCCAGGTCGGACAGGGGACGAATGAGCAGTTCTTC.

This clonotype was seen at least ten times. CDR3 bases: TGTGCCAGCAGCTTCAAGGGGGCTAACACTGAAGCTTTCTTT. This translates into CASSFKGANTEAFF. The chain is built from TRBV7-2 and TRBJ1-1, with 7 bases identical to TRBD1. This CDR3 is built from 14 residues. With V trimmed by 3 bases and J by 2 bases, 3 bases remained unmatched. Germline loops: CDR1 SGHTA, CDR2 FQGNSA.

This chain links TRBV12-3 or TRBV12-4 with TRBJ2-1; maybe TRBD1 (6 bases). Trimming took 6 bases from V and 4 from J, leaving 16 bases between them. The CDR3 contains 15 residues. CDR3 bases: TGTGCCAGCAGACCGGGCAGGGGCGGATACAATGAGCAGTTCTTC. It translates to CASRPGRGGYNEQFF.

This rearrangement joins TRBV18 to TRBJ1-1; a possible D gene is TRBD1 (5 bases). CDR3 length equals 15 residues. CDR1 and CDR2 (germline): KGHSH, LQKENI. V was trimmed by 1 base and J by 4 bases, leaving 13 bases between them. DNA for the CDR3: TGTGCCAGCTCACCACTGTCGGGGGTTGGCACTGAAGCTTTCTTT. Translated: CASSPLSGVGTEAFF.

J is TRBJ2-3 and V is TRBV5-6; D possibly corresponds to TRBD2 (6 bases). Germline V gene data show CDR1 as SGHDT and CDR2 as YYEEEE. The CDR3 covers 17 residues. V was trimmed by 2 bases and J by 6 bases, leaving 22 bases between them. CDR3 bases: TGTGCCAGCAGCTTCGTCGCTCTAGCGCCACTAGGGGATACGCAGTATTTT. The encoded protein is CASSFVALAPLGDTQYF.

There are a few counts of this clonotype. The gene calls are TRBV13 and TRBJ2-3, with TRBD2 matching over 7 bases. The ends lost 2 bases at V and 8 bases at J; junction bases unmatched: 10. This CDR3 has 15 residues. In germline, CDR1 is PRHDT, CDR2 FYEKMQ (reference sequence). In nucleotides, the CDR3 is TGTGCCAGCAGCTTATTCCGGGGGGAGCTCGGTACGCAGTATTTT. It translates to CASSLFRGELGTQYF.

This clonotype was seen a handful of times. The chain has TRBV6-1 and TRBJ2-7; D is perhaps TRBD1 (6 bases). CDR1 is MNHNS and CDR2 is SASEGT in the germline V gene. Trimming cost V 6 bases and J 2 bases, with 17 bases left between them. CDR3 length: 15 residues. This CDR3 is CASRLGADSAYEQYV. DNA of the CDR3: TGTGCCAGCAGACTCGGCGCGGACAGCGCCTACGAGCAGTACGTC.

The gene calls are TRBV19 and TRBJ1-1; D unclear. V gave up 3 bases and J gave up 11 bases, with 16 bases separating them. Germline-derived CDR1 and CDR2 are LNHDA and SQIVND (reference sequence). CDR3 length equals 13 residues. CDR3 nucleotide sequence: TGTGCCAGTAGTATTCGGACCCTCCGGGAGGCTTTCTTT. Translating gives CASSIRTLREAFF.

The V call is TRBV6-6, the J call TRBJ2-1, with 12 bases fitting TRBD2. V lost 0 bases, J lost 9 bases, and 12 bases stayed unmatched. CDR1 is MNHNY and CDR2 is SVGAGI in the germline V gene (reference sequence). The CDR3 is 18 residues long. In DNA form, the CDR3 reads TGTGCCAGCAGTTACTCGTTCGGCCTAGCGGGGGGGCCCGGTGAGCAGTTCTTC. Amino acid sequence: CASSYSFGLAGGPGEQFF.

This chain joins TRBV14 and TRBJ2-5; 7 bases align to TRBD1. With 4 bases clipped from V and 5 bases from J, the junction kept 10 bases outside the gene matches. CDR1 is SGHDN, CDR2 FVKESK, per germline. This CDR3 has 15 residues. CDR3 protein: CASSPRDRPGETQYF. Written as DNA, the CDR3 is TGTGCCAGCAGCCCACGGGACAGACCGGGGGAGACCCAGTACTTC.

This clonotype has more than one count but fewer than ten. The chain carries TRBV7-9 and TRBJ2-3; 14 positions match TRBD2. The CDR3 totals 17 residues. V lost 5 bases, J lost 1 base, and 5 bases stayed unmatched. Germline assignment: CDR1 SEHNR and CDR2 FQNEAQ (reference sequence). The CDR3 DNA sequence: TGTGCCAGCAGCCCTGGGACTAGCGGGAGACGCACAGATACGCAGTATTTT. It translates to CASSPGTSGRRTDTQYF. Using reference TRBV7-9 and TRBJ2-3 for the parts outside the CDR3, the full variable domain is DTGVSQNPRHKITKRGQNVTFRCDPISEHNRLYWYRQTLGQGPEFLTYFQNEAQLEKSRLLSDRFSAERPKGSFSTLEIQRTEQGDSAMYLCASSPGTSGRRTDTQYFGPGTRLTVL.

The chain uses TRBV7-9 and TRBJ2-1; D remains ambiguous. The CDR3 consists of 13 residues. V lost 5 bases and J 8 bases, leaving 13 bases between the germline ends. Germline loops: CDR1 SEHNR, CDR2 FQNEAQ (reference sequence). In DNA form, the CDR3 reads TGTGCCAGCAGCCCCACGGCGCTCCATGAGCAGTTCTTC. Translated: CASSPTALHEQFF.

This clonotype was recorded a few times. This chain uses TRBV6-4 with TRBJ1-6; maybe TRBD1 (5 bases). Germline V gene lookup returns CDR1 MRHNA and CDR2 SNTAGT. Trimming left V 11 bases short and J 9 bases short, with 20 bases between. There are 14 residues in the CDR3. The CDR3 here is CADSGTWWSSPLHF. The CDR3 coding sequence is TGTGCCGACTCCGGGACGTGGTGGAGTTCACCCCTCCACTTT.